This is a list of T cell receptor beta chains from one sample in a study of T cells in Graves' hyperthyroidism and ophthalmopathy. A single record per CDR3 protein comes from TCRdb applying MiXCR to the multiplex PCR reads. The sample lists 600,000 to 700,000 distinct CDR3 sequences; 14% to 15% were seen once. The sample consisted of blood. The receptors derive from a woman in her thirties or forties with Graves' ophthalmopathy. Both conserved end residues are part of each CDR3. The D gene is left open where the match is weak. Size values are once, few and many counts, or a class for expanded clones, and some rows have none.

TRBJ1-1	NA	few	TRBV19	TGTGCCAGTCGCGAGCAGGAAGGGAGGGACACTGAAGCTTTCTTT	CASREQEGRDTEAFF
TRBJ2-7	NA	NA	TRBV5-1	TGCGCCAGCAGCTTACCAGCGGAATACGAAGAGCAGTACTTC	CASSLPAEYEEQYF
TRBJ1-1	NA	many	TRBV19	TGTGCCAGTAGCCTATCCCCGGGCCTCAACACTGAAGCTTTCTTT	CASSLSPGLNTEAFF
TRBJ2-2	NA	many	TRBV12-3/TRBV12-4	TGTGCCAGCAGCTCAAAGTGGGACGGAAGCACCACCGGGGAGCTGTTTTTT	CASSSKWDGSTTGELFF
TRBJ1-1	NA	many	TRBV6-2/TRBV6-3	TGTGCCAGCAGTTCCCTCGCCCCCCACGGGAGACGGGGTGTCGCTGAAGCTTTCTTT	CASSSLAPHGRRGVAEAFF
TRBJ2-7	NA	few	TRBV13	TGTGCCAGCAGCTTATTGGGCAAGGGGGACGAGCAGTACTTC	CASSLLGKGDEQYF
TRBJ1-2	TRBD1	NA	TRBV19	TGTGCCAGCGACCGGGACAGCCGAGGCTATGGCTACACCTTC	CASDRDSRGYGYTF
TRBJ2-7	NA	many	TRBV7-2	TGTGCCAGCAGCTTAAACAGGGCCTACGAGCAGTACTTC	CASSLNRAYEQYF
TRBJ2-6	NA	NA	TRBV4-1	TGCGCCAGCAGCCTAGACGGTTTCTCTGGGGCCAACGTCCTGACTTTC	CASSLDGFSGANVLTF
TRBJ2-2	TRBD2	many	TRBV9	TGTGCCAGCAGCGATCCCCCGGGACTAGATGGCGGGGAGCTGTTTTTT	CASSDPPGLDGGELFF
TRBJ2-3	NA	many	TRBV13	TGTGCCAGCAGCTTCCGCCCCACCGTTGGCGGGAACGCCGAGGATACGCAGTATTTT	CASSFRPTVGGNAEDTQYF
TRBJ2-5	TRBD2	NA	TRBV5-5	TGTGCCAGCAGCCCTAGACTAGCGGGATTACGCGAGACCCAGTACTTC	CASSPRLAGLRETQYF
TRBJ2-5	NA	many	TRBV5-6	TGTGCCAGCAGCTTGGCCGCTGCTTATCAAGAGACCCAGTACTTC	CASSLAAAYQETQYF
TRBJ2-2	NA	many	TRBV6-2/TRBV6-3	TGTGCCAGCAGTTACTTTGGCCATAACACCGGGGAGCTGTTTTTT	CASSYFGHNTGELFF
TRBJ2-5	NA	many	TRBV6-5	TGTGCCAGCAGTCCTACCAGGGGTCGAGAGACCCAGTACTTC	CASSPTRGRETQYF
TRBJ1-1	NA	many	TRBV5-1	TGCGCCAGCAGCTTGGATGGGATCCCGAACACTGAAGCTTTCTTT	CASSLDGIPNTEAFF
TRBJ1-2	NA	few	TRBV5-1	TGCGCCAGCAGCTTGCCTCGGTCGGATTATGGCTACACCTTC	CASSLPRSDYGYTF
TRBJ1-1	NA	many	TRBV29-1	TGCAGCGTTGAAGGAGGTGGCACTGAAGCTTTCTTT	CSVEGGGTEAFF
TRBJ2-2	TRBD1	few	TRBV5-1	TGCGCCAGCCGAGACAGGGTCACCGGGGAGCTGTTTTTT	CASRDRVTGELFF
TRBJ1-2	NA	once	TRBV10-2	TGCGCCAGCAGTGAGGGGGGGCTGGGCTATGGCTACACCTTC	CASSEGGLGYGYTF
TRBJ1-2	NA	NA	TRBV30	TGTGCCTGGAGTGTACTCCAACCGGGGTTTGGCTACACCTTC	CAWSVLQPGFGYTF
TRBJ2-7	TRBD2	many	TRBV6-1	TGTGCCAGCAGCAGAAGGACTAGCGGGGCTAGCTCCTACGAGCAGTACTTC	CASSRRTSGASSYEQYF
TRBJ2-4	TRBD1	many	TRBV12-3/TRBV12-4	TGTGCCAGCAGTCTACAGGGGGCAAACATTCAGTACTTC	CASSLQGANIQYF
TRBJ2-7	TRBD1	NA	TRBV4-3	TGCGCCAGCAGCCAAGATTTGGGGGACAGAAGCTACGAGCAGTACTTC	CASSQDLGDRSYEQYF
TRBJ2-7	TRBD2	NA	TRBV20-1	TGCAGTGCTATATATGGGACTAGCGGGTCCTACGAGCAGTACTTC	CSAIYGTSGSYEQYF
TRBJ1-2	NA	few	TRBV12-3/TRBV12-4	TGTGCCAGCAGCCCTCGAGCGGAGGGAGGCGGCTACACCTTC	CASSPRAEGGGYTF
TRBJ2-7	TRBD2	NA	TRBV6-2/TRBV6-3	TGTGCCAGCAGCCAACAATTTGGCTCGGGACTAGCGAGAAACGAGCAGTACTTC	CASSQQFGSGLARNEQYF
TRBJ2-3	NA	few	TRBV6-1	TGTGCCAGCAGTGAAGGCCGTCGCGATACGCAGTATTTT	CASSEGRRDTQYF
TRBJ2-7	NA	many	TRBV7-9	TGTGCCAGCAGCTTCGGACAGCCCGCCTACGAGCAGTACTTC	CASSFGQPAYEQYF
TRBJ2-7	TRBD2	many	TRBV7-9	TGTGCCAGCAGCTTTCGGGGGGGCTCCTACGAGCAGTACTTC	CASSFRGGSYEQYF
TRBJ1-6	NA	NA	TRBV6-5	TGTGCCAGCAGACCGGACGGAGATTCACCCCTCCACTTT	CASRPDGDSPLHF
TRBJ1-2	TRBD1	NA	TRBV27	TGTGCCAGCAGTTCCATGGACAGGCTCTATGGCTACACCTTC	CASSSMDRLYGYTF
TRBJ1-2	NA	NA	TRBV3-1	TGTGCCAGCAGCCGGGGACCGGCGAATGGCTATGGCTACACCTTC	CASSRGPANGYGYTF
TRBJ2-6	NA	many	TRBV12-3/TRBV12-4	TGTGCCAGCAGCCTGAACTCTGGGGCCAACGTCCTGACTTTC	CASSLNSGANVLTF
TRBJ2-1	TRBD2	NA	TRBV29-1	TGCAGCGTTGAAATAGCGGGAAGGAGCTCCTACAATGAGCAGTTCTTC	CSVEIAGRSSYNEQFF
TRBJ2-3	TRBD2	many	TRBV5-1	TGCGCCAGCAGCCCGGGGTGGCGGGAGGAAGCAGATACGCAGTATTTT	CASSPGWREEADTQYF
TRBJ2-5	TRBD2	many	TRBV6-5	TGTGCCAGCATCCCTCGACTAGCTTCGCGAGAGACCCAGTACTTC	CASIPRLASRETQYF
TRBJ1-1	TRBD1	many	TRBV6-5	TGTGCCAGCAGTTACGGGCAGGGGGTGTACACTGAAGCTTTCTTT	CASSYGQGVYTEAFF
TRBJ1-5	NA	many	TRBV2	TGTGCCAGCAGTTTGGACGGGGACAATGTGCCCCAGCATTTT	CASSLDGDNVPQHF
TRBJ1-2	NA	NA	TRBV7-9	TGTGCCAGCACCCTCGCGAGGGACTATGGCTACACCTTC	CASTLARDYGYTF
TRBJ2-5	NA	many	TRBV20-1	TGCAGTGCTAGAGATAGGCTAGGTCAGGCCCAGTACTTC	CSARDRLGQAQYF
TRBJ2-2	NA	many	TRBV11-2	TGTGCCAGCAGCTTAGTCGTCCTGAACACCGGGGAGCTGTTTTTT	CASSLVVLNTGELFF